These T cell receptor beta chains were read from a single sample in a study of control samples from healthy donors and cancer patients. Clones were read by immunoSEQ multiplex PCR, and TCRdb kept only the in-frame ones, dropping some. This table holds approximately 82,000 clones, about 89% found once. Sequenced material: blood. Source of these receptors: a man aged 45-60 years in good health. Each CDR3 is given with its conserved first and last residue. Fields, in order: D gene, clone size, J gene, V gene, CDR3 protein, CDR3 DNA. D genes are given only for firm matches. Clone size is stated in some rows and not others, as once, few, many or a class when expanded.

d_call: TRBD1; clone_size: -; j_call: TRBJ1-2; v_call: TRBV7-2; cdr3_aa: CAGRQGYYGYTF; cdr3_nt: TGTGCCGGACGACAGGGGTACTATGGCTACACCTTC
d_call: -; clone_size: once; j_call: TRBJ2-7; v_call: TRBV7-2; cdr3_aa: CASSPPALAYEQYF; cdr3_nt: TGTGCCAGCAGCCCTCCCGCCCTAGCCTACGAGCAGTACTTC
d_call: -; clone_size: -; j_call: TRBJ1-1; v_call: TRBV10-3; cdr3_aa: CATAARSMNTEAFF; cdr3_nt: TGTGCCACCGCGGCCCGTAGCATGAACACTGAAGCTTTCTTT
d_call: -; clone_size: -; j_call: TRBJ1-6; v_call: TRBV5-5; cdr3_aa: CASSLPGITSPLHF; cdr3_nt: TGTGCCAGCAGCTTGCCAGGGATTACTTCACCCCTCCACTTT
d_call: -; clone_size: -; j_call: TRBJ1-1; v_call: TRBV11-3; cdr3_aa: CASAVGGNTEAFF; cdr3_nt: TGTGCCAGCGCCGTGGGGGGTAACACTGAAGCTTTCTTT
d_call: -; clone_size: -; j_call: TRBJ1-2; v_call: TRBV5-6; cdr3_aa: CASSSGLQARGYTF; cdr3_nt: TGTGCCAGCAGCTCCGGGCTCCAGGCCCGCGGCTACACCTTC
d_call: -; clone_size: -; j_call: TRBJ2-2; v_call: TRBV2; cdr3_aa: CASCLLGGTGELFF; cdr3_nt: TGTGCCAGCTGCCTTTTGGGGGGCACCGGGGAGCTGTTTTTT
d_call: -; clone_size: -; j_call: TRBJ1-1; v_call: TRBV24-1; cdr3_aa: CATRPTGNGEAFF; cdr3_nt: TGTGCCACCAGGCCAACAGGAAATGGTGAAGCTTTCTTT
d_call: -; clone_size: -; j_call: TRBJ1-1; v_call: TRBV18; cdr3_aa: CASSPPSGGIGNTEAFF; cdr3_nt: TGTGCCAGCTCACCACCAAGCGGGGGGATTGGAAACACTGAAGCTTTCTTT
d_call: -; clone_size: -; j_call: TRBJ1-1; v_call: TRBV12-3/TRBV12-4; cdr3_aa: CASSFRVPLEAFF; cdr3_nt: TGTGCCAGCAGTTTTAGGGTCCCCCTTGAAGCTTTCTTT
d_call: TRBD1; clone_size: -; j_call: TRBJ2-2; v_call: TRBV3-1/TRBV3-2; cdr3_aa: CASSRRDRDTGELFF; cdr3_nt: TGTGCCAGCAGCCGTCGGGACAGGGACACCGGGGAGCTGTTTTTT
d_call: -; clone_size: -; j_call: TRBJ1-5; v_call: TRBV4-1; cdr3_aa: CASSQGTDQYHSNQPQHF; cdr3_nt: TGCGCCAGCAGCCAAGGAACGGACCAATACCATAGCAATCAGCCCCAGCATTTT
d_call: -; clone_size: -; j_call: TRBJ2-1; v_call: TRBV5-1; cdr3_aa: CASSQDINNEQFF; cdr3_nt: TGCGCCAGCAGCCAGGACATAAACAATGAGCAGTTCTTC
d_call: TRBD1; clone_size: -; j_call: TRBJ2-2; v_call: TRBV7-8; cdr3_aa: CASRLTGGGGELFF; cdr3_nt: TGTGCCAGCAGGTTGACAGGGGGAGGCGGGGAGCTGTTTTTT
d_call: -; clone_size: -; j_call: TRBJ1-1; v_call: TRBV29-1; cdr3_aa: CSVGLARGGMNTEAFF; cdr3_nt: TGCAGCGTTGGTCTTGCCAGGGGAGGCATGAACACTGAAGCTTTCTTT
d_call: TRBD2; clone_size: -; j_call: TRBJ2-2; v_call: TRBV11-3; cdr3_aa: CASSRQEGLAEDTGELFF; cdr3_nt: TGTGCCAGCAGTCGACAAGAGGGACTAGCGGAAGACACCGGGGAGCTGTTTTTT
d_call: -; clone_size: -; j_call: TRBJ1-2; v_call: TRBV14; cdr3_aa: CASSHRRDYGYTF; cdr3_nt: TGTGCCAGCAGCCACAGACGGGACTATGGCTACACCTTC
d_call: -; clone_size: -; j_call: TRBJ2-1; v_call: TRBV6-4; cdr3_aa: CASSVTGPYDEQFF; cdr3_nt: TGTGCCAGCAGTGTTACAGGACCCTATGATGAGCAGTTCTTC
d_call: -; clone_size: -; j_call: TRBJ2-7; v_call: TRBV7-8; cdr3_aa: CASSLGETYEQYF; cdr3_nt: TGTGCCAGCAGCTTGGGGGAGACCTACGAGCAGTACTTC
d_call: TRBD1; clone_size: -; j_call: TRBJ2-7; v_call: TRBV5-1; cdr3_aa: CASRGQGTSYEQYF; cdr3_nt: TGCGCCAGCAGGGGACAGGGAACTTCCTACGAGCAGTACTTC
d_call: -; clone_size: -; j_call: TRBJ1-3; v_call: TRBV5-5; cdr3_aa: CASSLEGVFSGNTIYF; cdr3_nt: TGTGCCAGCAGCTTGGAAGGGGTCTTCTCTGGAAACACCATATATTTT
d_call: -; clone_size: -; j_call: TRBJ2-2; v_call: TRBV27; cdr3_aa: CASSLAAGTTGELFF; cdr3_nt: TGTGCCAGCAGTTTAGCCGCCGGGACCACCGGGGAGCTGTTTTTT
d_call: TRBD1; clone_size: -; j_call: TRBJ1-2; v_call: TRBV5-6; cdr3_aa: CASSYRGQGAGYTF; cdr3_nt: TGTGCCAGCAGCTACCGAGGACAGGGGGCTGGCTACACCTTC
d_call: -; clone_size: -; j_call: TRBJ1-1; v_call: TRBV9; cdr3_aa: CASSVGGADTEAFF; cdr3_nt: TGTGCCAGCAGCGTAGGGGGTGCAGACACTGAAGCTTTCTTT
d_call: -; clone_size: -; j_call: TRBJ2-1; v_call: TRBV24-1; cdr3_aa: CATSGRGSYNEQFF; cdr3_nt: TGTGCCACCAGTGGCCGGGGGTCCTACAATGAGCAGTTCTTC
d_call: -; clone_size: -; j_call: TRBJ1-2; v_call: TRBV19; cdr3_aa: CASSIDLPSGYTF; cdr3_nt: TGTGCCAGTAGTATAGATCTACCCTCGGGGTACACCTTC
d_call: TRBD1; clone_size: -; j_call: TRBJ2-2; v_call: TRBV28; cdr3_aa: CASRHSQGAVRRGTGELFF; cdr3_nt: TGTGCCAGCCGCCATTCCCAGGGGGCGGTTAGGCGAGGGACCGGGGAGCTGTTTTTT
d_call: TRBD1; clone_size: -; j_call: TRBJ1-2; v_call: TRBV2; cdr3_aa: CASSVRGDGYTF; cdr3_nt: TGTGCCAGCAGTGTCAGGGGGGATGGCTACACCTTC
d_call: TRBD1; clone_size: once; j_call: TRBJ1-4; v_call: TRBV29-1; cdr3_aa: CSVGTGTGNEKLFF; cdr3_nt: TGCAGCGTTGGGACGGGGACAGGGAATGAAAAACTGTTTTTT
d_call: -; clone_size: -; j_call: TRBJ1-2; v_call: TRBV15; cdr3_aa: CATSRDIGEVYGYTF; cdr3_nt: TGTGCCACCAGCAGAGATATTGGGGAGGTCTATGGCTACACCTTC
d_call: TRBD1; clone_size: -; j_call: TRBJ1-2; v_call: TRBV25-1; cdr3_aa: CASSDRTGVAHGYTF; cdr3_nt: TGTGCCAGCAGTGACCGCACAGGGGTCGCTCATGGCTACACCTTC
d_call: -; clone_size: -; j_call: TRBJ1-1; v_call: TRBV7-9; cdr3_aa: CASSFPLFEAFF; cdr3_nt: TGTGCCAGCAGCTTCCCCCTATTTGAAGCTTTCTTT
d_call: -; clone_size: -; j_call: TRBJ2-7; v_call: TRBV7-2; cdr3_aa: CASSLDLGAVPGQYF; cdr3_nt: TGTGCCAGCAGCTTAGATCTGGGGGCGGTGCCTGGGCAGTACTTC
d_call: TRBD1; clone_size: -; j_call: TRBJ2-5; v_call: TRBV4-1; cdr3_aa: CASSLNRGVETQYF; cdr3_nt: TGCGCCAGCAGCCTAAACAGGGGAGTCGAGACCCAGTACTTC
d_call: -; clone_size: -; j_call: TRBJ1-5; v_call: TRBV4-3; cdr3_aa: CASSQETQSSNQPQHF; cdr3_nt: TGCGCCAGCAGCCAAGAAACACAGTCTAGCAATCAGCCCCAGCATTTT
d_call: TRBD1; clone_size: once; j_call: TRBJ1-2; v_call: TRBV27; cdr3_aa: CASSSRQGAIYGYTF; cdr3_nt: TGTGCCAGCAGTTCCCGACAGGGGGCTATCTATGGCTACACCTTC
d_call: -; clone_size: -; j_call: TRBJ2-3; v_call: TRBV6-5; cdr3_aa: CASSYPRADTQYF; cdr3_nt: TGTGCCAGCAGTTACCCTAGGGCAGATACGCAGTATTTT
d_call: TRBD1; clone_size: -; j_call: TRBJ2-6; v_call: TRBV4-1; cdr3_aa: CASSHLMVRGPTGANVLTF; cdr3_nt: TGCGCCAGCAGCCATCTGATGGTGAGGGGGCCAACTGGGGCCAACGTCCTGACTTTC
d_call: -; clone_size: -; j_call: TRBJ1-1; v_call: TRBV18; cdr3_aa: CASSFRNTEAFF; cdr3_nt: TGTGCCAGCTCATTTAGGAACACTGAAGCTTTCTTT
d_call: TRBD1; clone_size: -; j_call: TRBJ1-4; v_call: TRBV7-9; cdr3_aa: CASSGFKGALNEKLFF; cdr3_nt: TGTGCCAGCAGCGGCTTCAAGGGGGCTCTTAATGAAAAACTGTTTTTT
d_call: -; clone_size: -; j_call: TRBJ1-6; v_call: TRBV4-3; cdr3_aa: CASSQEPEWGSPLHF; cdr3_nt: TGCGCCAGCAGCCAAGAGCCCGAATGGGGTTCACCCCTCCACTTT
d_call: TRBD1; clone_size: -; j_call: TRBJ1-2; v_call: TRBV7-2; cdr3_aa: CASSLDRGYGYTF; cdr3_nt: TGTGCCAGCAGCTTAGACAGGGGCTATGGCTACACCTTC
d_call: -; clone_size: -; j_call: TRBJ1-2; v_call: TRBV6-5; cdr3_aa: CASSDSPNYGYTF; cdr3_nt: TGTGCCAGCAGCGACAGCCCGAACTATGGCTACACCTTC
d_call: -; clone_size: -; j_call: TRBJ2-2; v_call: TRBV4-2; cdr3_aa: CASSQDDFLEELFF; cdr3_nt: TGTGCCAGCAGCCAAGATGACTTTCTGGAGGAGCTGTTTTTT
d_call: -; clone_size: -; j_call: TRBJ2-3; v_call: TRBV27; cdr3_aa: CASSLGPWADTQYF; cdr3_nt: TGTGCCAGCAGTTTAGGTCCGTGGGCAGATACGCAGTATTTT
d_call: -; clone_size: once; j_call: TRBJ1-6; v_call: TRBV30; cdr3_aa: CAWKGLANSPLHF; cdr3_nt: TGTGCCTGGAAGGGACTGGCGAATTCACCCCTCCACTTT
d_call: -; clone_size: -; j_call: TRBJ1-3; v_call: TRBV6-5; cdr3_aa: CASSLGRASGNTIYF; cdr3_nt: TGTGCCAGCAGCCTTGGGCGGGCCTCTGGAAACACCATATATTTT
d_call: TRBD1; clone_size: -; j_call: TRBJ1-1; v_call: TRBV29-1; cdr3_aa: CSVQGALNTEAFF; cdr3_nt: TGCAGCGTACAGGGGGCGTTGAACACTGAAGCTTTCTTT
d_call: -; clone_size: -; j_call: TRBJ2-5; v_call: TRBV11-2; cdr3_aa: CASSLANFQETQYF; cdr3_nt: TGTGCCAGCAGCTTAGCCAACTTTCAAGAGACCCAGTACTTC
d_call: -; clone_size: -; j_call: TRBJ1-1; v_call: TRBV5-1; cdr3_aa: CASSIRGGGAAFF; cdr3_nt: TGCGCCAGCAGCATCAGAGGAGGAGGCGCAGCTTTCTTT
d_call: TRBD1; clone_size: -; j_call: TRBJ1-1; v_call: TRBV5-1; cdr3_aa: CASSRPDREETEAFF; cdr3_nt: TGCGCCAGCAGCCGCCCCGACAGGGAGGAAACTGAAGCTTTCTTT
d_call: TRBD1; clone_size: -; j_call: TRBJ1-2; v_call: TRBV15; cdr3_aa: CATSREGRGLKGYTF; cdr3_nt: TGTGCCACCAGCAGAGAGGGCAGGGGGCTGAAAGGCTACACCTTC